A single sample gave rise to the 6 T cell receptor beta chains below, sequenced in a study of cytomegalovirus exposure and HLA in healthy donors. Assay: immunoSEQ multiplex PCR; the TCRdb copy retains only in-frame clones and omits some. Of about 300,000 clones listed, 70% to 90% are singletons. Specimen: PBMCs. Receptors were obtained from a woman under 30 in good health and CMV-seronegative.

The chain links TRBV29-1 to TRBJ2-7, with a tentative D call TRBD2 (5 bases). The CDR3 spans 11 residues. The V gene's germline CDR1 is SQVTM and CDR2 ANQGSEA. V lost 2 bases, J lost 3 bases, and 5 bases lay in between. The CDR3 DNA sequence: TGCAGCGTTGAACGGGACTACGAGCAGTACTTC. Amino acids: CSVERDYEQYF.

CDR3 region: CASSLIGGAVNEQFF. In DNA form, the CDR3 reads TGTGCCAGCAGCTTAATCGGGGGAGCGGTCAATGAGCAGTTCTTC. The rearrangement joins TRBV7-3 to TRBJ2-1; the D gene is possibly TRBD2 (6 bases). Trimming took 1 base from V and 6 from J, leaving 13 bases between them. The CDR3 runs to 15 residues. Per germline, CDR1 SGHTA and CDR2 FQGTGA.

This clone has a single count. The chain has TRBV5-1 and TRBJ1-2; 12 bases match TRBD1. The ends lost 7 bases at V and 8 bases at J; junction bases unmatched: 12. Per the germline V gene, CDR1 is SGHRS and CDR2 is YFSETQ. The CDR3 contains 15 residues. Written as DNA, the CDR3 is TGCGCCAGCGCTACCGGGACAGGGGGCGCGTGGGGCTACACCTTC. Protein sequence: CASATGTGGAWGYTF.

The gene calls are TRBV5-1 and TRBJ2-5; a weak D match, TRBD2 (7 bases). The V end lost 0 bases, the J end lost 5 bases, and 14 bases lay between the germline ends. The germline CDR1 and CDR2 sequences are SGHRS and YFSETQ. This CDR3 comprises 15 residues. The CDR3 DNA is TGCGCCAGCAGCTTGGCCGCGGGGGCGGCGGAGACCCAGTACTTC. Amino acids: CASSLAAGAAETQYF.

This chain uses TRBV14 with TRBJ1-5; 10 bases agree with TRBD1. The CDR3 runs 14 residues. The germline V gene has CDR1 SGHDN and CDR2 FVKESK. The trim removed 10 bases at V and 4 bases at J, leaving 7 bases unmatched. CDR3 nucleotide sequence: TGTGCCAACCCCGGGACAGGGGCAAATCAGCCCCAGCATTTT. This gives the protein CANPGTGANQPQHF.

The chain joins TRBV5-8 to TRBJ2-7; D is possibly TRBD2 (6 bases). Trimming stripped 3 bases from V and 2 bases from J, with 12 bases between. This CDR3 contains 14 residues. Germline assignment: CDR1 SGHTS and CDR2 YDEGEE. In DNA, the CDR3 is TGTGCCAGCAGCTGGAGGGGTACCCCCTACGAGCAGTACTTC. As protein: CASSWRGTPYEQYF.